A selection of T cell receptor beta chains follows, all from one sample in a study of cytomegalovirus exposure and HLA in healthy donors. The method was immunoSEQ multiplex PCR; TCRdb's version includes in-frame clones alone and lacks a portion of them. The sample consists of 200,000 to 250,000 clones, roughly 87% of them appearing once. The sequencing input was PBMCs. These TCRs come from a woman aged 18-30 years in good health and CMV-seropositive. Each CDR3 is given without its conserved first and last residue. D genes are given only for firm matches.

TRBV30	NA	TRBJ2-5	AWSVPRLAAKETQY
TRBV5-4	NA	TRBJ2-7	ASSLAPGSSYEQY
TRBV19	NA	TRBJ2-7	ATSSGGREQY
TRBV5-6	NA	TRBJ1-2	ASSLAGGDGYT
TRBV27	TRBD1	TRBJ1-1	ASSFGTGLRTEAF
TRBV27	NA	TRBJ1-2	ASSSSSLVRGYT
TRBV9	TRBD2	TRBJ2-2	ASSFLSGSLGELF
TRBV19	NA	TRBJ1-5	ASSNGGQPQH
TRBV11-2	NA	TRBJ2-7	ASSPRVFGPYEQY
TRBV25-1	TRBD2	TRBJ2-1	ASSPPAGPYNEQF
TRBV9	TRBD1	TRBJ2-1	ASSEGQGHYNEQF
TRBV27	TRBD2	TRBJ2-7	ASSLYPGTSGHYEQY
TRBV27	TRBD2	TRBJ2-2	ASTKTSGRAGELF
TRBV7-2	NA	TRBJ1-2	ASSLFGRDDYGYT
TRBV11-2	TRBD1	TRBJ1-5	ASSLGDRGGWNQPQH
TRBV6-4	TRBD1	TRBJ2-3	ASSPGDRSTDTQY
TRBV7-8	NA	TRBJ1-5	ASSLRVRNQPQH
TRBV30	TRBD1	TRBJ1-3	AWAGGRNTIY
TRBV4-1	NA	TRBJ1-5	ASSPGGTGLSNQPQH
TRBV13	TRBD2	TRBJ2-7	ASSRTPSGTTNYEQY
TRBV6-5	TRBD1	TRBJ1-3	ASSYTGGRNTIY
TRBV2	TRBD1	TRBJ2-1	ASSRDRGNYNEQF
TRBV7-7	NA	TRBJ1-1	ASSLVCTTGHMNTEAF
TRBV28	NA	TRBJ2-7	ASSLGSPNEQY
TRBV27	TRBD2	TRBJ2-2	ASSPPGLARTGELF
TRBV27	TRBD1	TRBJ2-3	ASSPFRDRGTDTQY
TRBV7-6	NA	TRBJ1-1	ASSLVGGSATEAF
TRBV16	NA	TRBJ2-7	ASSQWWGDEQY